These T cell receptor beta chains were read from a single sample in a study of CD8+ T cells in alopecia areata. The method was immunoSEQ multiplex PCR; TCRdb's version includes in-frame clones alone and lacks a portion of them. The table includes over 150,000 clones, 63% detected once. The sequencing here drew on CD4+ T cells sorted from blood, taken at week 0. The receptors shown here come from a human donor with alopecia areata. The CDR3 runs from the conserved cysteine through the conserved F or W. Each record gives: V gene, J gene, D gene, CDR3 protein. The D gene is left open where the match is weak.

>TRBV19|TRBJ2-1|TRBD1
CASSSSGTEYNEQFF
>TRBV4-1|TRBJ1-6|-
CASSQEVAGYSPLHF
>TRBV29-1|TRBJ2-5|-
CSVGVAETQYF
>TRBV29-1|TRBJ1-1|TRBD1
CSVEQGAKAFF
>TRBV23-1|TRBJ2-3|-
CASSQPGPADTQYF
>TRBV15|TRBJ2-4|TRBD1
CATSSGLWTGQNIQYF
>TRBV29-1|TRBJ1-1|TRBD1
CSVTGGRITEAFF
>TRBV10-3|TRBJ1-2|-
CAISEEFNYGYTF
>TRBV7-8|TRBJ1-1|-
CASSLAGLHNTEAFF
>TRBV9|TRBJ1-2|-
CASSVSETGGYTF
>TRBV19|TRBJ2-2|-
CASSTPGTSSLNTGELFF
>TRBV11-2|TRBJ2-4|-
CASSPRDIQYF
>TRBV6-6|TRBJ2-7|-
CASRKAATFSYEQYF
>TRBV7-8|TRBJ2-3|-
CASSLGWSDTQYF
>TRBV27|TRBJ2-7|-
CASNKRQPFGSSYEQYF
>TRBV4-3|TRBJ2-1|TRBD2
CASSQVSSGGNEQFF
>TRBV11-3|TRBJ2-1|-
CASSDRYNEQFF
>TRBV27|TRBJ1-2|-
CASSLSGWGGYTF
>TRBV23-1|TRBJ1-1|TRBD1
CASRDRGDTEAFF
>TRBV29-1|TRBJ2-2|TRBD2
CSVRNSGGTGELFF
>TRBV30|TRBJ1-4|-
CAWSVPGGDTEKLFF
>TRBV7-2|TRBJ1-2|-
CASSLVGIYGYTF
>TRBV19|TRBJ2-7|TRBD1
CASSTTGSSYEQYF
>TRBV10-2|TRBJ2-3|TRBD2
CASSEGLAATDTQYF
>TRBV5-1|TRBJ2-5|-
CASSLEGYQETQYF
>TRBV6-5|TRBJ2-2|-
CASSLRTGELFF
>TRBV2|TRBJ1-1|-
CASPVGSLNTEAFF
>TRBV5-6|TRBJ1-5|TRBD1
CASSLGTGSNQPQHF
>TRBV29-1|TRBJ2-7|TRBD1
CSGRQGNSYEQYF
>TRBV4-2|TRBJ2-5|TRBD2
CASSQESYRGGEETQYF
>TRBV25-1|TRBJ2-7|-
CASSEILGEQYF
>TRBV18|TRBJ2-6|-
CASSPSSGANVLTF
>TRBV10-2|TRBJ1-4|-
CASGRESNEKLFF
>TRBV7-3|TRBJ2-3|TRBD2
CASSRTRAIDDTQYF
>TRBV7-2|TRBJ2-5|TRBD2
CASSPGTSYIETQYF
>TRBV29-1|TRBJ2-2|-
CSVARGVGTGELFF
>TRBV29-1|TRBJ2-1|-
CSVGAYNEQFF
>TRBV30|TRBJ1-1|-
CAWSVLGPNTEAFF
>TRBV29-1|TRBJ2-3|TRBD1
CSAVQGADTQYF
>TRBV2|TRBJ1-2|-
CASSDRDGYTF
>TRBV2|TRBJ2-1|-
CASSDFYNEQFF
>TRBV7-8|TRBJ2-5|-
CASSPMTGTQETQYF
>TRBV9|TRBJ2-3|-
CASSVGRGTDTQYF
>TRBV29-1|TRBJ2-7|TRBD2
CSVLNTGGYEQYF
>TRBV6-1|TRBJ1-1|-
CASSAGETTEAFF
>TRBV29-1|TRBJ2-1|-
CSARKGVDNNEQFF
>TRBV29-1|TRBJ2-5|-
CSVLHRTILETQYF
>TRBV29-1|TRBJ2-1|-
CSVRDGYYNEQFF
>TRBV29-1|TRBJ2-1|-
CSVAPLNEQFF
>TRBV19|TRBJ2-3|TRBD1
CASSPRDRPTDTQYF
>TRBV2|TRBJ2-3|TRBD2
CASAGLAGGTDTQYF
>TRBV5-1|TRBJ2-3|TRBD1
CASSGRQGVVGDTQYF